This T cell receptor (beta chain) originates from a study of T cell repertoires in cytomegalovirus infection. About the study: The authors relied on CMV epitopes, both recently identified HLA-C-restricted and well-studied HLA-B-restricted. Matching HLA type and CMV infection were both indicated by public TCR beta signatures.

Remarks on this clonotype: As yet, its antigen is unknown.

MiXCR was run by TCRdb on the reads, yielding one entry per CDR3 protein. The repertoire consists of approximately 730,000 distinct CDR3 sequences, with around a third occurring once and the leading ten covering 18%. Study-wide findings and caveats: HLA-C-restricted CMV-specific TCR beta clonotypes were dominant in the ex vivo response.

Sequences were derived from cultured PBMCs, sampled from culture after CMV antigen stimulation. This receptor was obtained from a human donor in good health (CMV status not recorded). Some clones in this sample may be carry-over from other donors' samples.

The CDR3 bases are TGTGCCAGCACGAGAGCAGGGGAGAGAAACATTCAGTACTTC. Residues: CASTRAGERNIQYF. The gene calls are TRBV6-2 or TRBV6-3 and TRBJ2-4, with D maybe TRBD1 (6 bases). Germline loops: CDR1 MNHEY, CDR2 SVGEGT. This CDR3 is 14 amino acids long. Trimming shortened V by 7 bases and J by 6 bases, and 16 bases separated the two germline ends.